The clone carrying this T cell receptor beta chain was detected a few times. What it binds is unknown. TCRdb re-analysed the reads in MiXCR, keeping a single row per CDR3 protein. The data hold approximately 390,000 distinct CDR3 sequences, with about 32% observed a single time. The data originate from a study of T cell repertoires in cytomegalovirus infection. Study as a whole: Shared public TCR beta signatures pointed to both CMV infection and a matching HLA type. Study conclusions and caveats: Clonotype analysis showed dominance of the ex vivo response by HLA-C-restricted CMV-specific TCR beta clonotypes. Cumulative frequency (of public TCR beta family members) identified carriers of CMV plus the relevant HLA.

CDR3 size: 16 residues. Trimming at V came to 5 bases and at J to 11 bases, leaving 19 bases not matched to a gene. The germline V gene has CDR1 SGHVS and CDR2 FQNEAQ. The receptor's source is a human donor in good health (CMV status not recorded). Some clones in this sample may be carry-over from other donors' samples. Sequences were derived from cultured PBMCs, sampled from culture after CMV antigen stimulation. The chain is built from TRBV7-8 and TRBJ1-1, with 8 bases aligning to TRBD1. The CDR3 sequence is CASSQARTGFESLAFF. The CDR3 DNA is TGTGCCAGCAGCCAAGCGAGGACAGGGTTTGAGAGTTTGGCTTTCTTT.